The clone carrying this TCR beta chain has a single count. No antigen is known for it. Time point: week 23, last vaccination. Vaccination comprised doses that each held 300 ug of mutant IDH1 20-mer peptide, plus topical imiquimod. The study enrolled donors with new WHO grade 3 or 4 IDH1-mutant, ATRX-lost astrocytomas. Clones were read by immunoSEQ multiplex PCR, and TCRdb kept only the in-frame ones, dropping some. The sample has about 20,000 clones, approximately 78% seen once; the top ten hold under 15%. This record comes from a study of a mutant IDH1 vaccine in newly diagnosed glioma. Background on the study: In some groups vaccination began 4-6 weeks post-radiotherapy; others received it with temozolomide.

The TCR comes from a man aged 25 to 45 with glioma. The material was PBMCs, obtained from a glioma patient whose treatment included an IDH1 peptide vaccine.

The CDR3 DNA reads as TGTGCCAGCAGAGGACAGGGGGTAACCGGGGAGCTGTTTTTT. Amino acids: CASRGQGVTGELFF. The chain joins TRBV6-5 to TRBJ2-2, with TRBD1 matching 10 bases. The CDR3 totals 14 residues. Germline V CDR1 and CDR2: MNHEY, SVGAGI. The J segment lost 5 bases and the V segment lost 6 bases, leaving 3 bases of the junction unmatched.